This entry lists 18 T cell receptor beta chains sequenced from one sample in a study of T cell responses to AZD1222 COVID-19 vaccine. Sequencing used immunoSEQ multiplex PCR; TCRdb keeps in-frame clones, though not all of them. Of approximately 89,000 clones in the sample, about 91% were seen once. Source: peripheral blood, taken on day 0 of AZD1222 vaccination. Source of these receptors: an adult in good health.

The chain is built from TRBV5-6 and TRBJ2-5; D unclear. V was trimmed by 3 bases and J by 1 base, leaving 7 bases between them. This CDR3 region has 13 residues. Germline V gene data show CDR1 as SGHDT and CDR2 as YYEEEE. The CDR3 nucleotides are TGTGCCAGCAGCTACACCTTCCAAGAGACCCAGTACTTC. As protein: CASSYTFQETQYF.

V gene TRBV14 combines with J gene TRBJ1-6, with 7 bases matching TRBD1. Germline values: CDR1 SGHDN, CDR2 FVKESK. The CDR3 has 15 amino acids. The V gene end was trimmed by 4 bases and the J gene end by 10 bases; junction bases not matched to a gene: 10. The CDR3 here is CASSRDSWGYSPLHF. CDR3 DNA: TGTGCCAGCAGCCGGGACAGCTGGGGTTACTCACCCCTCCACTTT.

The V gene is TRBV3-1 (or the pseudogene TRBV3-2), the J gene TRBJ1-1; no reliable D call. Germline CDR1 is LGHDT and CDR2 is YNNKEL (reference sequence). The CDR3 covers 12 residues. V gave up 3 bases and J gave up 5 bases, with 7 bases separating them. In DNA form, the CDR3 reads TGTGCCAGCAGCCAGGAAGAAACTGAAGCTTTCTTT. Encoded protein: CASSQEETEAFF.

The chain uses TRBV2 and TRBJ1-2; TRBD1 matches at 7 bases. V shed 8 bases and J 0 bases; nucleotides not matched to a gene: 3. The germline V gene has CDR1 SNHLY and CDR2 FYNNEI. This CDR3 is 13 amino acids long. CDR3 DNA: TGTGCCAGCCAACAGGGGCCTAACTATGGCTACACCTTC. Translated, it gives CASQQGPNYGYTF.

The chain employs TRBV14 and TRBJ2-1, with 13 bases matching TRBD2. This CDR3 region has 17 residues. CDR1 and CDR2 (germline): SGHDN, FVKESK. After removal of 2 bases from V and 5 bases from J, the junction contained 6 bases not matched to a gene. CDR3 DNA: TGTGCCAGCAGCCAAACGGGACTAGCGGGGATCGACAATGAGCAGTTCTTC. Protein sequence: CASSQTGLAGIDNEQFF.

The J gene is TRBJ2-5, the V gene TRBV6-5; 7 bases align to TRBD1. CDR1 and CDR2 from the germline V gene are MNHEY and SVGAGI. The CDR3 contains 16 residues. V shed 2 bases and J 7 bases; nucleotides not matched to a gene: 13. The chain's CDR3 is CASSYLGTGVSGTQYF. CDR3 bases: TGTGCCAGCAGTTACCTGGGTACAGGGGTTTCCGGGACCCAGTACTTC.

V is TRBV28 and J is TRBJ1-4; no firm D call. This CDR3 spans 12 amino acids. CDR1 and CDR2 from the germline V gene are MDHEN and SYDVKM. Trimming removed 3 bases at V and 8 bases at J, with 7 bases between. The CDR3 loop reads CASSLVKEKLFF. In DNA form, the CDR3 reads TGTGCCAGCAGTTTGGTTAAGGAAAAACTGTTTTTT.

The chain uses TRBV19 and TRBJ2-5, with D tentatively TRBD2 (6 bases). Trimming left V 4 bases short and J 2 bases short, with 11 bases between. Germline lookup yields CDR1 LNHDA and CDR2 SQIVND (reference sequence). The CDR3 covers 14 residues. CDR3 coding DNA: TGTGCCAGTAGTACCTACGGGACTCAAGAGACCCAGTACTTC. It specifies CASSTYGTQETQYF.

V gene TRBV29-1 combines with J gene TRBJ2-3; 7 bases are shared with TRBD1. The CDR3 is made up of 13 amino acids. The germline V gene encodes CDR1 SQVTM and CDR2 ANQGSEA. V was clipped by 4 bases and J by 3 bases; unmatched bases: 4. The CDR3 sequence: CSVGRQGTDTQYF. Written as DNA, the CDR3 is TGCAGCGTTGGAAGACAGGGAACAGATACGCAGTATTTT.

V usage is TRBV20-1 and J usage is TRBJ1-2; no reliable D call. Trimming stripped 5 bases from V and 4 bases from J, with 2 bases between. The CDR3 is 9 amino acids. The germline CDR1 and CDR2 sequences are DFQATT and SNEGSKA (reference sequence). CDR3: CSAGYGYTF. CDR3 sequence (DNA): TGCAGTGCTGGCTATGGCTACACCTTC.

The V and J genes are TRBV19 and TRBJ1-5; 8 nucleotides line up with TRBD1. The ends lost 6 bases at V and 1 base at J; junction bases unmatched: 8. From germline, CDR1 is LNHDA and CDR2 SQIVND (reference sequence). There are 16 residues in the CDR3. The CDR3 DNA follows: TGTGCCAGTAGCGGACAGGGAATGTTGAGCAATCAGCCCCAGCATTTT. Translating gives CASSGQGMLSNQPQHF.

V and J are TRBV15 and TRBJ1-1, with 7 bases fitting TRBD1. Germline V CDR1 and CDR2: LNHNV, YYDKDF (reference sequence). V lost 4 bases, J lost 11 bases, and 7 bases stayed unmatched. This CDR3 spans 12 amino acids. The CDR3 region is CATSKQGFGAFF. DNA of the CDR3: TGTGCCACCAGCAAACAGGGGTTTGGGGCTTTCTTT.

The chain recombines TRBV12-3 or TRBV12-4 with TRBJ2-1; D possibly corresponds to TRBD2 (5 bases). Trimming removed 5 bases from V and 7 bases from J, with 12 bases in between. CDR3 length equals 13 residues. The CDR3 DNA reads TGTGCCAGCAGTCCCTTTGAGCGGAATGAGCAGTTCTTC. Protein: CASSPFERNEQFF.

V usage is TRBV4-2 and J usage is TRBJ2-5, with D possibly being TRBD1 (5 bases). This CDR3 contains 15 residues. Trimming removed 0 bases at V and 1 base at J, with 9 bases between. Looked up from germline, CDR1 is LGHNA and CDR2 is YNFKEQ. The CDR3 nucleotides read TGTGCCAGCAGCCAAGATCACGACAGCCAAGAGACCCAGTACTTC. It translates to CASSQDHDSQETQYF.

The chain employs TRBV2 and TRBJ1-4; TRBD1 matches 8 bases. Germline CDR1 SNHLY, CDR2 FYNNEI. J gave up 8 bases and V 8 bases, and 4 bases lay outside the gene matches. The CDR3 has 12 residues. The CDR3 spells CASAGGEEKLFF. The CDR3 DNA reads TGTGCCAGCGCAGGGGGCGAAGAAAAACTGTTTTTT.

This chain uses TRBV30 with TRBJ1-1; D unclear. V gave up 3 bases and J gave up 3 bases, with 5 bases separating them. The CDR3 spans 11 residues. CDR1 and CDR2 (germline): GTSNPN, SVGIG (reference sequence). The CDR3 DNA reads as TGTGCCTGGAGACACTACACTGAAGCTTTCTTT. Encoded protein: CAWRHYTEAFF.

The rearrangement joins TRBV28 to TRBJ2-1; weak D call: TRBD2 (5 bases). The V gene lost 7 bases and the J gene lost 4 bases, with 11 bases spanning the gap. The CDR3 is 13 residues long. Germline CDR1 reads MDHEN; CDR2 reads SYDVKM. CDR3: CASTPPGYNEQFF. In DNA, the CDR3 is TGTGCCAGCACCCCCCCGGGGTACAATGAGCAGTTCTTC.

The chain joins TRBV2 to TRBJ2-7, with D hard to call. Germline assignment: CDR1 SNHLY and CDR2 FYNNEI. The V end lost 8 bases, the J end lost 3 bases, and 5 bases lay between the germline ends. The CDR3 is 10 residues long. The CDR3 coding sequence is TGTGCCAGCGCGAGCTACGAGCAGTACTTC. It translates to CASASYEQYF.